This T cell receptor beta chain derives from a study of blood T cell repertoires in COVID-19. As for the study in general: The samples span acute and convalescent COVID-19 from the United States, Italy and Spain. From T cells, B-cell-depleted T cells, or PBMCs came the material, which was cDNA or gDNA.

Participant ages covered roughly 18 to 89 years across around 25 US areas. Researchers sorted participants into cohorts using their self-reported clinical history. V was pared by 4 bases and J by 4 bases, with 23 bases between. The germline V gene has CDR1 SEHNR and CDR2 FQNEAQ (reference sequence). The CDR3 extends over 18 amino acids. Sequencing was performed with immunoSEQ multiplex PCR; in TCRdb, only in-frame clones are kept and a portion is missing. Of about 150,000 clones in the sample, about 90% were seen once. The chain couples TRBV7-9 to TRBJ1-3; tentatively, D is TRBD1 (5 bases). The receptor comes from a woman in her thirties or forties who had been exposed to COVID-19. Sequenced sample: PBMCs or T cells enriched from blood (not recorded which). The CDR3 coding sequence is TGTGCCAGCAGCTGGGGAATAATCGGGACTAATGAAGGAAACACCATATATTTT. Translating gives CASSWGIIGTNEGNTIYF.